These 21 T cell receptor beta chains came from one sample sequenced in a study of T cells in Graves' hyperthyroidism and ophthalmopathy. Template material for amplifying TCR beta CDR3 regions consisted of RNA transcripts. The study used the HTBI primer set for a first-round RT-PCR of the TCR CDR3. TCRdb itself ran the multiplex PCR reads through MiXCR, one entry per CDR3 protein. The sample includes fewer than 550,000 distinct CDR3 sequences, less than 25% of them seen just once. Sequencing was performed on blood. The receptor source for this set is a woman aged 25 to 39 with Graves' ophthalmopathy.

This clonotype was found many times. This sequence joins TRBV7-3 and TRBJ2-5; 13 positions match TRBD2. Germline V gives CDR1 SGHTA, CDR2 FQGTGA. The CDR3 consists of 15 residues. V lost 2 bases, J lost 5 bases, and 2 bases stayed unmatched. DNA of the CDR3: TGTGCCAGCAGCTTAGGGGGACTAGCGGGGGAGACCCAGTACTTC. Encoded protein: CASSLGGLAGETQYF.

This clonotype was detected ten times or more. The CDR3 is CASSIGQGASYEQYF. CDR3 coding DNA: TGCGCCAGCAGCATCGGACAGGGGGCATCCTACGAGCAGTACTTC. This chain connects TRBV5-1 to TRBJ2-7; 11 bases fit TRBD1. J lost 1 base, V lost 4 bases, and 4 bases had no gene match. Germline V gives CDR1 SGHRS, CDR2 YFSETQ. The CDR3 contains 15 residues.

This clonotype was detected ten times or more. The V and J genes are TRBV6-5 and TRBJ1-3; weak D call: TRBD1 (5 bases). CDR1 is MNHEY, CDR2 SVGAGI, per germline. The ends were cut back, 5 bases at V and 0 bases at J, with 14 bases in the middle. The CDR3 consists of 16 residues. The CDR3 DNA follows: TGTGCCAGCAGTCTCATGGGGGGACCCTCTGGAAACACCATATATTTT. This codes for CASSLMGGPSGNTIYF.

This clonotype has a handful of counts. The chain has TRBV6-5 and TRBJ1-2, with D uncertain. V dropped 7 bases and J dropped 2 bases, with 11 bases sitting between them. Germline V gives CDR1 MNHEY, CDR2 SVGAGI. The CDR3 loop spans 13 amino acids. CDR3 bases: TGTGCCAGCACTTTGTCAGAAAACTATGGCTACACCTTC. Translation gives CASTLSENYGYTF.

This clonotype was seen many times. The CDR3 reads CSAKRTEGYTF. CDR3 in DNA: TGCAGTGCTAAACGAACCGAGGGCTACACCTTC. This chain uses TRBV20-1 with TRBJ1-2; no firm D call. The germline CDR1 and CDR2 sequences are DFQATT and SNEGSKA (reference sequence). V was cut by 4 bases and J by 8 bases, with 11 bases left in between. The length of the CDR3 is 11 residues.

The CDR3: CASSLGRGGGTEAFF. The CDR3 DNA sequence: TGTGCCAGCAGCCTTGGACGAGGCGGGGGAACTGAAGCTTTCTTT. The chain uses TRBV6-1 and TRBJ1-1, with D tentatively TRBD1 (5 bases). Germline CDR1 and CDR2: MNHNS and SASEGT. Between the trimmed V and J ends, which lost 6 bases and 5 bases, there was a span of 19 bases. The CDR3 sequence is 15 residues long.

This clonotype was found many times. The chain joins TRBV6-1 to TRBJ1-1; a weak D match, TRBD1 (6 bases). Trimming took off 8 bases at V and 5 bases at J, with 9 bases between the two ends. Germline V CDR1 and CDR2: MNHNS, SASEGT. CDR3 length: 11 amino acids. Here the CDR3 DNA reads TGTGCCAGCGGGGGGGCAACTGAAGCTTTCTTT. It yields the protein CASGGATEAFF.

There are many counts of this clonotype. The chain uses TRBV30 and TRBJ1-1; D remains unclear. Germline V gene sequence: CDR1 GTSNPN, CDR2 SVGIG (reference sequence). Deletions cut 0 bases from V and 4 bases from J, with 6 bases between. This CDR3 contains 12 residues. Written as DNA, the CDR3 is TGTGCCTGGAGTGTAGACTTCACTGAAGCTTTCTTT. Translation: CAWSVDFTEAFF.

This chain joins TRBV2 and TRBJ2-7; D remains unclear. The CDR3 length is 14 residues. Trimming pared 2 bases from V and 3 bases from J, leaving 11 bases between. CDR1 and CDR2 (germline): SNHLY, FYNNEI. CDR3: CASSELVQNYEQYF. CDR3 DNA: TGTGCCAGCAGTGAACTTGTACAGAACTACGAGCAGTACTTC.

This clonotype turned up a few times. As the CDR3 is not closed by the conserved phenylalanine or tryptophan, this likely results from a read error. The CDR3 is CASSRAFFGTPSEQYS. CDR3 DNA: TGTGCCAGCAGCCGGGCATTCTTTGGGACGCCCAGCGAGCAGTACTCC. The gene calls are TRBV11-2 and TRBJ2-7; either TRBD1 or TRBD2 may supply D (5 bases each). Looked up from germline, CDR1 is SGHAT and CDR2 is FQNNGV. V was clipped by 5 bases and J by 6 bases, with 23 bases between them. The CDR3 covers 16 residues.

This clonotype was counted at least ten times. This chain links TRBV4-3 with TRBJ1-3; D remains ambiguous. Germline V gene sequence: CDR1 LGHNA, CDR2 YSLEER. Trimming took off 4 bases at V and 1 base at J, with 14 bases between the two ends. The CDR3 has 16 residues. CDR3: CASSPNDAGSGNTIYF. The DNA for the CDR3 is TGCGCCAGCAGCCCTAACGATGCGGGGTCTGGAAACACCATATATTTT.

The chain couples TRBV7-8 to TRBJ1-5; D is unclear. CDR3 size: 14 residues. Germline values: CDR1 SGHVS, CDR2 FQNEAQ. Trimming removed 1 base at V and 5 bases at J, with 9 bases between. The CDR3 loop reads CASSLGEWDQPQHF. The CDR3 bases are TGTGCCAGCAGCTTAGGGGAGTGGGATCAGCCCCAGCATTTT.

The V call is TRBV6-1, the J call TRBJ2-7; D remains ambiguous. This CDR3 region has 14 residues. The germline CDR1 and CDR2 sequences are MNHNS and SASEGT. Trimming removed 6 bases from V and 2 bases from J, with 14 bases in between. The CDR3 bases are TGTGCCAGCAGAATAGCCGCGAGCGCCTACGAGCAGTACTTC. Protein product: CASRIAASAYEQYF.

The rearrangement joins TRBV5-1 to TRBJ2-7; TRBD1 matches 9 bases. The germline V gene has CDR1 SGHRS and CDR2 YFSETQ. This CDR3 comprises 14 residues. V was clipped by 4 bases and J by 1 base; unmatched bases: 3. This chain's CDR3 is CASSRGTGSYEQYF. The CDR3 DNA reads TGCGCCAGCAGCCGCGGGACAGGGTCCTACGAGCAGTACTTC.

CDR3 sequence reads: CASSDGSGQGEMGAKNIQYF. In nucleotides, the CDR3 is TGTGCCAGCAGTGATGGGTCGGGACAGGGTGAGATGGGAGCCAAAAACATTCAGTACTTC. V usage is TRBV6-9 and J usage is TRBJ2-4; TRBD1 matches 9 bases. The germline V gene has CDR1 MNHGY and CDR2 SVAAGI. This CDR3 comprises 20 residues. V dropped 5 bases and J dropped 0; count of bases not matched to a gene: 17.

This clonotype was observed at least ten times. The V call is TRBV12-3 or TRBV12-4, the J call TRBJ2-7; D might be TRBD2 (5 bases). The CDR3 is 11 residues long. V was pared by 5 bases and J by 6 bases, with 8 bases between. The CDR3 loop is CASSIAGEQYF. CDR3 bases: TGTGCCAGCAGTATTGCGGGCGAGCAGTACTTC.

This clonotype was counted only a few times. The chain recombines TRBV7-9 with TRBJ2-5, with no clear D. The V end was cut by 4 bases, the J end by 2 bases, with 11 bases between. Germline assignment: CDR1 SEHNR and CDR2 FQNEAQ (reference sequence). CDR3 length: 14 amino acids. This CDR3 reads CASSSVGRQETQYF. The CDR3 DNA is TGTGCCAGCAGCTCTGTTGGGCGGCAAGAGACCCAGTACTTC. The variable domain in full, completed from reference TRBV7-9 and TRBJ2-5, reads DTGVSQNPRHKITKRGQNVTFRCDPISEHNRLYWYRQTLGQGPEFLTYFQNEAQLEKSRLLSDRFSAERPKGSFSTLEIQRTEQGDSAMYLCASSSVGRQETQYFGPGTRLLVL.

This clonotype was seen ten or more times. The chain carries TRBV10-3 and TRBJ1-2, with D possibly matching TRBD1 (6 bases). Trimming pared 2 bases from V and 4 bases from J, leaving 14 bases between. CDR3 length: 15 amino acids. In germline, CDR1 is ENHRY, CDR2 SYGVKD. The CDR3 reads CAISENRESAYGYTF. DNA for the CDR3: TGTGCCATCAGTGAGAACAGGGAGTCTGCCTATGGCTACACCTTC.

This clonotype occurred many times. The V call is TRBV12-3 or TRBV12-4, the J call TRBJ2-7; the D is unclear. The CDR3 is 13 amino acids. Trimming left V 3 bases short and J 4 bases short, with 10 bases between. CDR3 coding DNA: TGTGCCAGCAGTTTCGGGCAGGTATACGAGCAGTACTTC. Translating it yields CASSFGQVYEQYF.

The gene calls are TRBV6-1 and TRBJ2-5, with 10 positions matching TRBD2. CDR1 and CDR2 (germline): MNHNS, SASEGT. The CDR3 consists of 17 residues. Trimming cost V 1 base and J 0 bases; bases outside gene matches: 5. Here the CDR3 reads CASSEGTSGSYQETQYF. CDR3 coding DNA: TGTGCCAGCAGTGAAGGGACTAGCGGATCCTACCAAGAGACCCAGTACTTC.

This clonotype was seen a few times. This chain joins TRBV12-3 or TRBV12-4 and TRBJ2-7, with 7 bases fitting TRBD2. V shed 5 bases, J shed 5 bases, and the junction held 6 bases outside the gene matches. This CDR3 comprises 13 residues. CDR3 in amino acids: CASSPVGGNEQYF. The CDR3 DNA reads as TGTGCCAGCAGTCCAGTGGGGGGGAACGAGCAGTACTTC.